What follows are 30 T cell receptor beta chains derived from one specimen sequenced in a study of T cell repertoires in ileal Crohn's disease. Here immunoSEQ multiplex PCR was the method, and the copy in TCRdb shows in-frame clones only, minus some. The table has over 25,000 clones, about 82% seen once. The sample comprised ileal tissue. The source of these receptors is an adult with Crohn's disease.

This clone was detected only a few times. The chain joins TRBV4-2 to TRBJ2-2, with 11 bases that match TRBD2. Looked up from germline, CDR1 is LGHNA and CDR2 is YNFKEQ. The CDR3 has 16 residues. The J segment lost 4 bases and the V segment lost 1 base, leaving 2 bases of the junction unmatched. CDR3 loop: CASSQGLAGFTGELFF. In DNA form, the CDR3 reads TGTGCCAGCAGCCAAGGACTAGCGGGGTTCACCGGGGAGCTGTTTTTT.

This CDR3 is CASSLTSADTQYF. In DNA form, the CDR3 reads TGTGCCAGCAGCTTGACTAGTGCGGATACGCAGTATTTT. The rearrangement uses TRBV5-5 and TRBJ2-3; a weak D match, TRBD2 (5 bases). The V end lost 1 base, the J end lost 6 bases, and 9 bases lay between the germline ends. Per germline, CDR1 SGHKS and CDR2 YYEKEE (reference sequence). The CDR3 has 13 residues.

This sequence joins TRBV19 and TRBJ2-3; 8 nucleotides line up with TRBD1. Germline V gene sequence: CDR1 LNHDA, CDR2 SQIVND (reference sequence). The CDR3 length is 15 residues. V gave up 7 bases and J gave up 2 bases; unmatched junction bases: 8. CDR3 sequence reads: CASTYTGGYTDTQYF. In DNA form, the CDR3 reads TGTGCCAGTACCTATACAGGGGGGTACACAGATACGCAGTATTTT.

The rearrangement joins TRBV4-1 to TRBJ1-6; D is ambiguous. Germline V gene lookup returns CDR1 MGHRA and CDR2 YSYEKL. V shed 0 bases and J shed 6 bases, with 21 bases lying between them. The CDR3 length is 19 residues. In DNA, the CDR3 is TGCGCCAGCAGCCAAGATTTTGCAATCTCTCCAGGCCCTAATTCACCCCTCCACTTT. It translates to CASSQDFAISPGPNSPLHF.

The chain uses TRBV6-6 and TRBJ1-1; the D is unclear. Germline CDR1 and CDR2: MNHNY and SVGAGI (reference sequence). The CDR3 covers 10 residues. Trimming pared 6 bases from V and 7 bases from J, leaving 6 bases between. CDR3 coding DNA: TGTGCCAGCAGGGAGATTGAAGCTTTCTTT. Protein product: CASREIEAFF.

V gene TRBV6-5 combines with J gene TRBJ1-2; the D gene is possibly TRBD1 (5 bases). V was shortened by 0 bases and J by 4 bases, with 9 bases between the two germline ends. The CDR3 loop spans 14 amino acids. Germline V gives CDR1 MNHEY, CDR2 SVGAGI. CDR3 amino acids: CASSYSSGFYGYTF. CDR3 bases: TGTGCCAGCAGTTACTCATCAGGGTTCTATGGCTACACCTTC.

This chain joins TRBV2 and TRBJ1-2, with 8 bases identical to TRBD1. J gave up 8 bases and V 1 base, and 15 bases lay outside the gene matches. From germline, CDR1 is SNHLY and CDR2 FYNNEI. The CDR3 contains 17 residues. CDR3 nucleotide sequence: TGTGCCAGCAGTGAAGGGACAGGGAATCCCGGACGAGAGGGCTACACCTTC. Protein sequence: CASSEGTGNPGREGYTF.

This clone was picked up one time. The chain couples TRBV7-6 to TRBJ2-7; TRBD1 matches at 11 bases. Germline V gene lookup returns CDR1 SGHVS and CDR2 FNYEAQ. The CDR3 has 16 amino acids. Losses at the gene ends were 5 bases for V and 6 bases for J; bases not matched to a gene: 12. DNA for the CDR3: TGTGCCAGCAGCCCAGGACAGGGGGCGCTTGCCTTCGAGCAGTACTTC. It codes for CASSPGQGALAFEQYF. The whole variable domain, remainder taken from reference TRBV7-6 and TRBJ2-7, is GAGVSQSPRYKVTKRGQDVALRCDPISGHVSLYWYRQALGQGPEFLTYFNYEAQQDKSGLPNDRFSAERPEGSISTLTIQRTEQRDSAMYRCASSPGQGALAFEQYFGPGTRLTVT.

The V gene is TRBV5-1, the J gene TRBJ1-2, with unresolved D. The CDR3 covers 16 residues. Between the trimmed V and J ends, which lost 0 bases and 1 base, there was a span of 13 bases. Germline CDR1 SGHRS, CDR2 YFSETQ. CDR3 loop: CASSLAGEPINYGYTF. The DNA of the CDR3 is TGCGCCAGCAGCTTGGCCGGGGAACCAATTAACTATGGCTACACCTTC. Full variable domain (missing parts from reference TRBV5-1 and TRBJ1-2): KAGVTQTPRYLIKTRGQQVTLSCSPISGHRSVSWYQQTPGQGLQFLFEYFSETQRNKGNFPGRFSGRQFSNSRSEMNVSTLELGDSALYLCASSLAGEPINYGYTFGSGTRLTVV.

The chain couples TRBV29-1 to TRBJ2-1; possible D gene TRBD1, 6 bases. The germline V and J ends were trimmed by 7 bases and 3 bases, with 10 bases remaining between them. This CDR3 comprises 12 residues. CDR1 SQVTM and CDR2 ANQGSEA come from the germline V gene. The CDR3 is CSGQGYYNEQFF. The CDR3 region has the DNA TGCAGCGGGCAGGGGTACTACAATGAGCAGTTCTTC.

The chain has TRBV7-7 and TRBJ2-5; D remains unclear. Trimming shortened V by 5 bases and J by 4 bases, and 14 bases separated the two germline ends. The CDR3 runs to 14 residues. The germline CDR1 and CDR2 sequences are SSHAT and FNYEAQ (reference sequence). The CDR3 region is CASSPSPFRETQYF. DNA of the CDR3: TGTGCCAGCAGCCCGTCCCCTTTCCGAGAGACCCAGTACTTC.

This clone was picked up a small number of times. The rearrangement joins TRBV27 to TRBJ1-2; TRBD1 might be the D (5 bases). Trimming left V 5 bases short and J 6 bases short, with 16 bases between. Germline V gene lookup returns CDR1 MNHEY and CDR2 SMNVEV (reference sequence). The CDR3 is made up of 14 amino acids. CDR3 sequence: CASSVNGGRNGYTF. The CDR3 bases are TGTGCCAGCAGTGTCAACGGGGGAAGGAATGGCTACACCTTC.

The chain has TRBV5-6 and TRBJ2-5; the D gene is possibly TRBD1 (7 bases). The end of the DNA fits TRBJ2-7 better, so the J call may be wrong. CDR3 length equals 14 residues. CDR1 is SGHDT and CDR2 is YYEEEE in the germline V gene. The CDR3 bases are TGTGCCAGCAGCTTCCAGGGGGGAAGATACGAGCAGTACTTC. The encoded protein is CASSFQGGRYEQYF.

The gene calls are TRBV19 and TRBJ1-5, with D tentatively TRBD1 (5 bases). The V and J ends lost 5 bases and 0 bases respectively, with 8 bases between them. The germline V gene encodes CDR1 LNHDA and CDR2 SQIVND (reference sequence). The CDR3 is made up of 14 amino acids. CDR3 region: CASSAGYSNQPQHF. CDR3 nucleotides: TGTGCCAGTAGTGCAGGGTATAGCAATCAGCCCCAGCATTTT.

The chain combines TRBV7-2 with TRBJ2-2, with TRBD1 matching 8 bases. Per the germline V gene, CDR1 is SGHTA and CDR2 is FQGNSA. The CDR3 loop spans 16 amino acids. V lost 2 bases, J lost 6 bases, and 8 bases stayed unmatched. The CDR3 DNA reads as TGTGCCAGCAGCTTATTCGCAGGGGGCGCGTCCGGGGAGCTGTTTTTT. This encodes CASSLFAGGASGELFF.

The chain recombines TRBV11-2 with TRBJ2-7; 7 bases are a match to TRBD1. Germline lookup yields CDR1 SGHAT and CDR2 FQNNGV. Unmatched junction bases numbered 4, after V lost 3 bases and J lost 5 bases. The CDR3 is made up of 13 amino acids. The CDR3 region is CASSLVRGNEQYF. CDR3 in DNA: TGTGCCAGCAGCTTGGTCAGGGGGAACGAGCAGTACTTC.

The gene calls are TRBV5-1 and TRBJ1-4; 10 bases are shared with TRBD1. The V and J ends lost 4 bases and 5 bases, in that order; junction bases with no gene match: 5. The germline gives CDR1 SGHRS, CDR2 YFSETQ. The CDR3 is 15 amino acids. This CDR3 reads CASSLGQGGNEKLFF. The DNA for the CDR3 is TGCGCCAGCAGCCTCGGACAGGGGGGGAATGAAAAACTGTTTTTT.

This sequence joins TRBV11-2 and TRBJ2-5; 7 bases fit TRBD1. The germline CDR1 and CDR2 sequences are SGHAT and FQNNGV. This CDR3 spans 15 amino acids. With V trimmed by 5 bases and J by 5 bases, 11 bases remained unmatched. CDR3 protein: CASSPRQGTGETQYF. The CDR3 DNA is TGTGCCAGCAGCCCCCGACAGGGCACAGGGGAGACCCAGTACTTC.

This clone was seen only once. The chain combines TRBV5-1 with TRBJ2-7; perhaps TRBD2 as D (5 bases). The V and J ends lost 4 bases and 7 bases respectively, with 18 bases between them. CDR3 size: 14 residues. CDR1 is SGHRS and CDR2 is YFSETQ in the germline V gene. The CDR3 sequence: CASSPPRGPREQYF. Here the CDR3 DNA reads TGCGCCAGCAGCCCTCCCCGAGGGCCCAGGGAGCAGTACTTC.

This clone showed up just a few times. The chain uses TRBV19 and TRBJ1-5, with a tentative D call TRBD1 (6 bases). The CDR3 has 12 amino acids. Trimming cost V 3 bases and J 8 bases, with 8 bases left between them. The germline gives CDR1 LNHDA, CDR2 SQIVND (reference sequence). In DNA, the CDR3 is TGTGCCAGTAGTATGACAGGCGAGCCCCAGCATTTT. It specifies CASSMTGEPQHF.

V and J are TRBV6-1 and TRBJ2-3, with 9 bases aligning to TRBD1. V dropped 4 bases and J dropped 4; count of bases not matched to a gene: 6. CDR1 MNHNS and CDR2 SASEGT come from the germline V gene. The CDR3 runs 15 residues. CDR3 DNA: TGTGCCAGCAGTGCGGGACAGGGAGGGTCAGATACGCAGTATTTT. Translation gives CASSAGQGGSDTQYF.

The chain combines TRBV7-5 with TRBJ2-7; TRBD2 reflects the table's D call only, with no check against the DNA. TRBV7-5 corresponds to a pseudogene. The CDR3 consists of 11 residues. The CDR3 bases are TGTGTCAGAAGCACCTATTACGAGCAGTACTTC. This codes for CVRSTYYEQYF.

The chain combines TRBV30 with TRBJ2-7; perhaps TRBD1 as D (6 bases). The CDR3 covers 12 residues. Germline V CDR1 and CDR2: GTSNPN, SVGIG (reference sequence). V lost 2 bases and J lost 5, with 10 bases in between. The CDR3 is CAWSLQGNEQYF. The CDR3 DNA reads TGTGCCTGGAGTCTTCAGGGGAACGAGCAGTACTTC.

J is TRBJ1-2 and V is TRBV5-1; 7 bases line up with TRBD1. Per germline, CDR1 SGHRS and CDR2 YFSETQ. This CDR3 contains 13 residues. J was trimmed by 4 bases and V by 3 bases; bases with no gene match: 3. The CDR3: CASSSGQTYGYTF. CDR3 nucleotide sequence: TGCGCCAGCAGCTCGGGACAGACCTATGGCTACACCTTC.

This chain connects TRBV30 to TRBJ1-3; unclear D gene. The CDR3 totals 14 residues. V lost 3 bases to trimming and J lost 0 bases, with 9 bases between them. Germline V CDR1 and CDR2: GTSNPN, SVGIG (reference sequence). In DNA form, the CDR3 reads TGTGCCTGGAGAGACACAAGCTCTGGAAACACCATATATTTT. As protein: CAWRDTSSGNTIYF.

The V call is TRBV29-1, the J call TRBJ2-5; possibly TRBD1 for D (5 bases). Trimming pared 3 bases from V and 5 bases from J, leaving 7 bases between. CDR3 length: 11 residues. Looked up from germline, CDR1 is SQVTM and CDR2 is ANQGSEA. The CDR3 coding sequence is TGCAGCGTTGATCCAGGGGAGACCCAGTACTTC. This sequence encodes CSVDPGETQYF.

This chain connects TRBV7-8 to TRBJ2-1, with 11 positions matching TRBD2. J was trimmed by 4 bases and V by 2 bases; bases with no gene match: 7. CDR1 is SGHVS and CDR2 is FQNEAQ in the germline V gene. This CDR3 has 17 residues. The CDR3 loop reads CASSLSSGGYKYNEQFF. CDR3 DNA sequence: TGTGCCAGCAGCTTATCTAGCGGGGGGTATAAATACAATGAGCAGTTCTTC.

The rearrangement uses TRBV11-3 and TRBJ2-2; D not certain. Germline loops: CDR1 SGHNT, CDR2 YENEEA. Trimming removed 1 base from V and 5 bases from J, with 8 bases in between. The CDR3 runs 14 residues. The CDR3 spells CASSLAAGTGELFF. The CDR3 DNA reads TGTGCCAGCAGCTTAGCGGCCGGGACCGGGGAGCTGTTTTTT.

The chain has TRBV6-5 and TRBJ2-1; 10 positions match TRBD2. Germline CDR1 MNHEY, CDR2 SVGAGI. After removal of 6 bases from V and 1 base from J, the junction contained 3 bases not matched to a gene. The CDR3 has 15 amino acids. The CDR3 coding sequence is TGTGCCAGCAGGTTAGCGGGGGGATCCTACAATGAGCAGTTCTTC. It encodes CASRLAGGSYNEQFF.

The chain recombines TRBV4-1 with TRBJ2-3, with D perhaps TRBD2 (6 bases). Germline CDR1 is MGHRA and CDR2 is YSYEKL. The V end lost 0 bases, the J end lost 1 base, and 14 bases lay between the germline ends. The length of the CDR3 is 17 residues. For the CDR3, the DNA is TGCGCCAGCAGCCAAGATCTCCTGGGACTGGGCACAGATACGCAGTATTTT. Its translation is CASSQDLLGLGTDTQYF.